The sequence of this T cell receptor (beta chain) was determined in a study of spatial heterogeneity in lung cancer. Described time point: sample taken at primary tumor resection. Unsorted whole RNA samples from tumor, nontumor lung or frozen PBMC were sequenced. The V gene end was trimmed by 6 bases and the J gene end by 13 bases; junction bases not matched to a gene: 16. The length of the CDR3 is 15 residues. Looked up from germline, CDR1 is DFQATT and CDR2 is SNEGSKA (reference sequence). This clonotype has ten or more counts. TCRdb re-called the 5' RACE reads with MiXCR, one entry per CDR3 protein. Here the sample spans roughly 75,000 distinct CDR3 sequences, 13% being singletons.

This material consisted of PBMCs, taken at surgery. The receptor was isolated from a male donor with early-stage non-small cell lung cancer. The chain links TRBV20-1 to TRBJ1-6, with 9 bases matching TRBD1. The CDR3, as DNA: TGCAGTGCGCGGCCGCTGGGACAGGGCTTATCGCCCCTCCACTTT. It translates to CSARPLGQGLSPLHF.